The 32 T cell receptor beta chains below all came from one sample that was sequenced in a study of CD8 T cells in Susac syndrome. An amount of RNA that ranged from 0.5 to 1 ug was reverse transcribed with random hexamers. TCRdb processed the immunoSEQ multiplex PCR reads anew with MiXCR; each CDR3 protein has one entry. There are 75,000 or so distinct CDR3 sequences in the sample; approximately 95% occur only once, and roughly 0.88% lies in the top ten. The sequencing input was CD8+ T cells from PBMCs. Receptors originate from a human donor with Susac syndrome.

The chain is built from TRBV4-3 and TRBJ2-7; D may be TRBD1 or TRBD2 (5 bases each). CDR3 length: 14 residues. V was pared by 3 bases and J by 4 bases, with 13 bases between. Germline V CDR1 and CDR2: LGHNA, YSLEER. DNA for the CDR3: TGCGCCAGCAGCCAGAGGGGCAGCCCATACGAGCAGTACTTC. The encoded protein is CASSQRGSPYEQYF.

The chain is built from TRBV27 and TRBJ2-1, with TRBD2 matching 7 bases. Losses at the gene ends were 10 bases for V and 8 bases for J; bases not matched to a gene: 8. The CDR3 is 12 amino acids. Germline V gene sequence: CDR1 MNHEY, CDR2 SMNVEV (reference sequence). CDR3 nucleotides: TGTGCCACCAGGGACTACTTTTATGAGCAGTTCTTC. This translates into CATRDYFYEQFF.

J is TRBJ2-5 and V is TRBV2; tentative D call: TRBD2 (5 bases). The V end was cut by 10 bases, the J end by 4 bases, with 16 bases between. CDR3 length: 13 amino acids. The germline V gene encodes CDR1 SNHLY and CDR2 FYNNEI. CDR3 amino acids: CATEGLSSETQYF. CDR3 sequence (DNA): TGTGCCACCGAGGGTCTGAGCTCAGAGACCCAGTACTTC.

The genes are TRBV4-2 and TRBJ2-3; 10 positions match TRBD2. This CDR3 is built from 16 residues. Germline V gene data show CDR1 as LGHNA and CDR2 as YNFKEQ. The J segment lost 4 bases and the V segment lost 0 bases, leaving 4 bases of the junction unmatched. CDR3 in amino acids: CASSQELAGEADTQYF. The CDR3 DNA sequence: TGTGCCAGCAGCCAAGAGCTAGCGGGAGAGGCAGATACGCAGTATTTT.

The chain is built from TRBV28 and TRBJ2-5, with a tentative D call TRBD2 (5 bases). V was clipped by 3 bases and J by 3 bases, with 8 bases between them. CDR1 and CDR2 (germline): MDHEN, SYDVKM. The CDR3 is 13 amino acids. This CDR3 is CASSFGIEETQYF. CDR3 in DNA: TGTGCCAGCAGTTTCGGGATTGAAGAGACCCAGTACTTC.

The chain uses TRBV6-2 or TRBV6-3 and TRBJ1-2; 9 bases match TRBD1. Trimming removed 2 bases from V and 4 bases from J; junction bases left unmatched: 5. The CDR3 consists of 15 residues. Germline CDR1 reads MNHEY; CDR2 reads SVGEGT. As DNA, the CDR3 is TGTGCCAGCAGTTACCGACAGGGGGAAGGCTATGGCTACACCTTC. This gives the protein CASSYRQGEGYGYTF.

The chain is built from TRBV7-9 and TRBJ2-6; D unresolved. The V end lost 6 bases, the J end lost 0 bases, and 9 bases lay between the germline ends. CDR1 and CDR2 from the germline V gene are SEHNR and FQNEAQ (reference sequence). The CDR3 has 15 amino acids. CDR3 nucleotide sequence: TGTGCCAGCAGTTCTTGGTCCTCTGGGGCCAACGTCCTGACTTTC. This codes for CASSSWSSGANVLTF.

The CDR3 is CATRGVNYGYTF. CDR3 coding DNA: TGTGCCACCAGGGGGGTTAACTATGGCTACACCTTC. The genes are TRBV19 and TRBJ1-2, with TRBD1 matching over 7 bases. The CDR3 runs 12 residues. Germline loops: CDR1 LNHDA, CDR2 SQIVND (reference sequence). Trimming removed 10 bases from V and 1 base from J; junction bases left unmatched: 3.

The sample holds a few counts of this clonotype. The V gene is TRBV13, the J gene TRBJ2-5; no definite D call. The germline CDR1 and CDR2 sequences are PRHDT and FYEKMQ (reference sequence). The CDR3 has 13 amino acids. The ends were cut back, 2 bases at V and 2 bases at J, with 6 bases in the middle. The CDR3 sequence is CASSLSPQETQYF. The CDR3 nucleotides read TGTGCCAGCAGCTTATCCCCGCAAGAGACCCAGTACTTC.

The chain uses TRBV19 and TRBJ2-1; 7 positions agree with TRBD2. The junction had 13 bases not matched to a gene; V was cut back by 5 bases and J by 9 bases. Germline CDR1 and CDR2: LNHDA and SQIVND (reference sequence). The CDR3 is 15 residues long. In DNA, the CDR3 is TGTGCCAGTAGTCCTCGGGCTAGCGGTATTCTTGAGCAGTTCTTC. Its translation is CASSPRASGILEQFF. Supplemented by reference TRBV19 and TRBJ2-1, the full variable domain reads DGGITQSPKYLFRKEGQNVTLSCEQNLNHDAMYWYRQDPGQGLRLIYYSQIVNDFQKGDIAEGYSVSREKKESFPLTVTSAQKNPTAFYLCASSPRASGILEQFFGPGTRLTVL.

The chain carries TRBV28 and TRBJ1-5, with D unresolved. V was trimmed by 6 bases and J by 1 base, leaving 13 bases between them. Germline V gene data show CDR1 as MDHEN and CDR2 as SYDVKM. The CDR3 loop spans 15 amino acids. Written as DNA, the CDR3 is TGTGCCAGCAGCCCCAGGCGTTGGAGCAATCAGCCCCAGCATTTT. It encodes CASSPRRWSNQPQHF.

This clonotype was seen a single time. V and J are TRBV28 and TRBJ2-7; TRBD1 agrees at 9 bases. CDR1 and CDR2 (germline): MDHEN, SYDVKM. The CDR3 length is 16 residues. J gave up 6 bases and V 5 bases, and 14 bases lay outside the gene matches. The CDR3 is CASSPMGGQGFGEQYF. The CDR3 coding sequence is TGTGCCAGCAGTCCTATGGGGGGACAGGGTTTCGGCGAGCAGTACTTC.

The chain joins TRBV27 to TRBJ2-1; 10 bases are shared with TRBD2. This CDR3 contains 14 residues. CDR1 is MNHEY and CDR2 is SMNVEV in the germline V gene (reference sequence). V was clipped by 4 bases and J by 3 bases; unmatched bases: 0. CDR3: CASSSSGGYNEQFF. CDR3 coding DNA: TGTGCCAGCAGTTCTAGCGGGGGCTACAATGAGCAGTTCTTC.

Turning to this clonotype: The junction differs from germline at one of its ends, possibly a read error. The chain carries TRBV4-3 and TRBJ2-1; D is possibly TRBD2 (5 bases). CDR3 length equals 15 residues. Germline-derived CDR1 and CDR2 are LGHNA and YSLEER. CDR3 bases: TGCGCCAGCAGCCAAGATCCGGAGGCCTACAACGAGCAGTTCTTC. It codes for CASSQDPEAYNEQFF.

The chain is built from TRBV20-1 and TRBJ2-7; 9 bases are a match to TRBD1. This CDR3 region has 15 residues. Germline V gene sequence: CDR1 DFQATT, CDR2 SNEGSKA (reference sequence). The V gene end was trimmed by 1 base and the J gene end by 4 bases; junction bases not matched to a gene: 8. CDR3 sequence reads: CSARGRDRERYEQYF. In DNA form, the CDR3 reads TGCAGTGCTAGAGGCCGGGACAGGGAGAGGTACGAGCAGTACTTC.

V is TRBV3-1 and J is TRBJ2-3; D unresolved. V lost 0 bases and J lost 0, with 4 bases in between. Germline loops: CDR1 LGHDT, CDR2 YNNKEL (reference sequence). The CDR3 covers 14 residues. CDR3 residues: CASSQDVSTDTQYF. For the CDR3, the DNA is TGTGCCAGCAGCCAAGATGTTAGCACAGATACGCAGTATTTT.

The V gene is TRBV4-1, the J gene TRBJ2-1, with D unresolved. CDR1 is MGHRA and CDR2 is YSYEKL in the germline V gene. V lost 0 bases and J lost 10, with 13 bases in between. CDR3 length equals 14 residues. The CDR3 reads CASSQDKGDPEQFF. CDR3 bases: TGCGCCAGCAGCCAAGATAAAGGCGACCCCGAGCAGTTCTTC.

This clonotype was counted a single time. J is TRBJ2-1 and V is TRBV6-2 or TRBV6-3; D remains unclear. Germline V gene lookup returns CDR1 MNHEY and CDR2 SVGEGT. The CDR3 runs to 14 residues. Trimming removed 0 bases from V and 4 bases from J, with 7 bases in between. CDR3 protein: CASSYSAGYNEQFF. In nucleotides, the CDR3 is TGTGCCAGCAGTTACTCGGCAGGATACAATGAGCAGTTCTTC.

This clonotype was detected only a few times. The CDR3 nucleotides read TGTGCCAGCAGTCCCGGCACTAGCGGGAGTGATGAGCAGTTCTTC. Translating it yields CASSPGTSGSDEQFF. This chain links TRBV12-3 or TRBV12-4 with TRBJ2-1; 11 bases map to TRBD2. The CDR3 sequence is 15 residues long. The trim removed 5 bases at V and 8 bases at J, leaving 8 bases unmatched.

The V and J genes are TRBV6-5 and TRBJ2-7; possibly TRBD2 for D (5 bases). The germline V gene encodes CDR1 MNHEY and CDR2 SVGAGI. There are 13 residues in the CDR3. Between the trimmed V and J ends, which lost 4 bases and 0 bases, there was a span of 7 bases. The DNA of the CDR3 is TGTGCCAGCAGTTTGGGGAGCTCCTACGAGCAGTACTTC. Protein product: CASSLGSSYEQYF.

This clonotype occurred a few times. The genes are TRBV6-2 or TRBV6-3 and TRBJ1-3, with D unclear. The CDR3 is 13 residues long. With 0 bases removed from V and 4 bases from J, the gap between germline ends came to 4 bases. Germline V gene lookup returns CDR1 MNHEY and CDR2 SVGEGT. In nucleotides, the CDR3 is TGTGCCAGCAGTTACTCGTGGGGAAACACCATATATTTT. Protein sequence: CASSYSWGNTIYF.

This clonotype was detected a few times. The rearrangement links TRBV20-1 to TRBJ2-7, with D perhaps being TRBD1 or TRBD2 (5 bases each). This CDR3 has 15 residues. Germline V gene data show CDR1 as DFQATT and CDR2 as SNEGSKA (reference sequence). The V end lost 3 bases, the J end lost 3 bases, and 18 bases lay between the germline ends. CDR3 sequence (DNA): TGCAGTGCTAGTGATGGGGGATCGGAGAACTACGAGCAGTACTTC. Its translation: CSASDGGSENYEQYF.

The chain has TRBV14 and TRBJ1-1; D is uncertain. V lost 3 bases to trimming and J lost 4 bases, with 6 bases between them. Germline V lookup: CDR1 SGHDN, CDR2 FVKESK. CDR3 length equals 12 residues. This chain's CDR3 is CASSQGLTEAFF. DNA of the CDR3: TGTGCCAGCAGCCAGGGTCTCACTGAAGCTTTCTTT. Complete variable domain (other parts from reference TRBV14 and TRBJ1-1): EAGVTQFPSHSVIEKGQTVTLRCDPISGHDNLYWYRRVMGKEIKFLLHFVKESKQDESGMPNNRFLAERTGGTYSTLKVQPAELEDSGVYFCASSQGLTEAFFGQGTRLTVV.

This chain joins TRBV11-2 and TRBJ2-1, with 14 bases that match TRBD2. Germline V lookup: CDR1 SGHAT, CDR2 FQNNGV. This CDR3 has 15 amino acids. The J segment lost 6 bases and the V segment lost 5 bases, leaving 3 bases of the junction unmatched. The CDR3: CASSVGTSGSNEQFF. The CDR3 nucleotides read TGTGCCAGCAGCGTAGGGACTAGCGGGAGCAATGAGCAGTTCTTC.

The chain links TRBV12-3 or TRBV12-4 to TRBJ1-5; tentative D call: TRBD1 (5 bases). The length of the CDR3 is 15 residues. Trimming left V 4 bases short and J 4 bases short, with 14 bases between. In nucleotides, the CDR3 is TGTGCCAGCAGTTCTACGGAGACAGATAATCAGCCCCAGCATTTT. Amino acid sequence: CASSSTETDNQPQHF.

The rearrangement joins TRBV29-1 to TRBJ2-2, with D perhaps TRBD1 or TRBD2 (5 bases each). The germline V and J ends were trimmed by 4 bases and 3 bases, with 12 bases remaining between them. The length of the CDR3 is 14 residues. Germline V gene lookup returns CDR1 SQVTM and CDR2 ANQGSEA. In nucleotides, the CDR3 is TGCAGCGTTGCAGTTGGGGGATACACCGGGGAGCTGTTTTTT. Encoded protein: CSVAVGGYTGELFF.

The chain is built from TRBV6-5 and TRBJ2-2, with D unclear. The germline V gene encodes CDR1 MNHEY and CDR2 SVGAGI. This CDR3 has 15 residues. V lost 6 bases, J lost 3 bases, and 14 bases lay in between. The CDR3 nucleotides are TGTGCCAGCAGCCTCGGAGCCACCTACACCGGGGAGCTGTTTTTT. Its protein product is CASSLGATYTGELFF.

For the CDR3, the DNA is TGTGCCAGCAGCGTAGCCAGCGGGACTAGCGAGGGGGTCAATGAGCAGTTCTTC. Encoded protein: CASSVASGTSEGVNEQFF. V gene TRBV9 combines with J gene TRBJ2-1; 10 nucleotides match TRBD2. CDR1 SGDLS and CDR2 YYNGEE come from the germline V gene. V trimming: 0 bases; J trimming: 6 bases; junction bases outside the gene matches: 12. The CDR3 runs 18 residues.

The rearrangement links TRBV7-9 to TRBJ2-1; 7 bases line up with TRBD1. CDR1 is SEHNR and CDR2 is FQNEAQ in the germline V gene (reference sequence). V lost 0 bases, J lost 5 bases, and 7 bases stayed unmatched. This CDR3 has 16 residues. As DNA, the CDR3 is TGTGCCAGCAGCTTAGCGTGGGGGACAGAGCACAATGAGCAGTTCTTC. Protein sequence: CASSLAWGTEHNEQFF. Drawing the rest from reference TRBV7-9 and TRBJ2-1, the complete variable domain is DTGVSQNPRHKITKRGQNVTFRCDPISEHNRLYWYRQTLGQGPEFLTYFQNEAQLEKSRLLSDRFSAERPKGSFSTLEIQRTEQGDSAMYLCASSLAWGTEHNEQFFGPGTRLTVL.

The chain has TRBV25-1 and TRBJ2-3, with 7 bases that match TRBD2. The CDR3 totals 15 residues. Germline V CDR1 and CDR2: MGHDK, SYGVNS. Trimming cost V 5 bases and J 5 bases; bases outside gene matches: 10. The CDR3 loop reads CASSRPSGVVDTQYF. The CDR3, as DNA: TGTGCCAGCAGTCGCCCTAGCGGTGTAGTAGATACGCAGTATTTT.

The V gene is TRBV24-1, the J gene TRBJ1-5, with a possible D match to TRBD1 (5 bases). The CDR3 is 14 residues long. Germline V CDR1 and CDR2: KGHDR, SFDVKD. V was pared by 7 bases and J by 4 bases, with 13 bases between. CDR3 protein: CATSPREGNQPQHF. CDR3 bases: TGTGCCACCAGCCCACGGGAGGGGAATCAGCCCCAGCATTTT.

The CDR3 spells CASSLVMFLAPNTGELFF. Written as DNA, the CDR3 is TGTGCCAGCAGCCTTGTTATGTTCTTGGCCCCGAACACCGGGGAGCTGTTTTTT. The chain has TRBV7-9 and TRBJ2-2; D is ambiguous. The germline gives CDR1 SEHNR, CDR2 FQNEAQ (reference sequence). Trimming shortened V by 5 bases and J by 0 bases, and 19 bases separated the two germline ends. The CDR3 loop spans 18 amino acids.